Below are 18 T cell receptor beta chains sequenced from a single sample in a study of cytomegalovirus exposure and HLA in healthy donors (dated by TCRdb to between 2016 and 2019). The method was the immunoSEQ multiplex PCR assay. For the multiplex PCR, a mixture combining 60 forward primers for TCR Vbeta segments and 13 reverse primers for TCR Jbeta segments was used. TCRdb took this table from immuneACCESS and kept in-frame rearrangements with V and J called. Such tables lack part of the clones; where checked against another copy, unresolved V genes explain under half of the gap, and the rest is unexplained. A total of over 95,000 clones appear in this sample, about 75% of them only once. The leading ten clones occupy around 10% of the sample. Sequences were obtained from PBMCs. These receptors came from a woman between 40 and 55 years old in good health and CMV-seropositive.

The chain employs TRBV30 and TRBJ1-1, with D perhaps TRBD1 (6 bases). The V gene's germline CDR1 is GTSNPN and CDR2 SVGIG (reference sequence). The CDR3 runs 13 residues. With 5 bases removed from V and 1 base from J, the gap between germline ends came to 11 bases. The CDR3 sequence: CAWGQISNTEAFF. The CDR3 DNA reads TGTGCCTGGGGACAGATTTCGAACACTGAAGCTTTCTTT. The full variable domain, rest sourced from reference TRBV30 and TRBJ1-1, is SQTIHQWPATLVQPVGSPLSLECTVEGTSNPNLYWYRQAAGRGLQLLFYSVGIGQISSEVPQNLSASRPQDRQFILSSKKLLLSDSGFYLCAWGQISNTEAFFGQGTRLTVV.

The rearrangement links TRBV9 to TRBJ2-3; maybe TRBD2 (7 bases). The germline CDR1 and CDR2 sequences are SGDLS and YYNGEE. The CDR3 has 13 residues. Trimming removed 0 bases from V and 12 bases from J, with 14 bases in between. The CDR3 DNA reads as TGTGCCAGCAGCGTAGGTCCTGGGGGGGGCCAGTATTTT. Translation: CASSVGPGGGQYF.

The chain combines TRBV9 with TRBJ1-3; no clear D. Trimming took 1 base from V and 0 from J, leaving 5 bases between them. This CDR3 contains 14 residues. The germline V gene has CDR1 SGDLS and CDR2 YYNGEE. The CDR3 region is CASSVPVSGNTIYF. CDR3 in DNA: TGTGCCAGCAGCGTACCCGTCTCTGGAAACACCATATATTTT.

The V and J genes are TRBV25-1 and TRBJ2-7; 8 bases align to TRBD2. J gave up 3 bases and V 5 bases, and 3 bases lay outside the gene matches. The germline V gene has CDR1 MGHDK and CDR2 SYGVNS. This CDR3 is 13 amino acids long. The CDR3 region has the DNA TGTGCCAGCAGTTCCGGGGGGGGCTACGAGCAGTACTTC. Translated: CASSSGGGYEQYF.

The chain recombines TRBV6-5 with TRBJ1-1; no firm D call. Per germline, CDR1 MNHEY and CDR2 SVGAGI. The CDR3 consists of 14 residues. Trimming stripped 2 bases from V and 0 bases from J, with 7 bases between. The CDR3, as DNA: TGTGCCAGCAGTTACGTCGGGATGAACACTGAAGCTTTCTTT. Amino acids: CASSYVGMNTEAFF.

This clone showed up just once. This chain connects TRBV6-5 to TRBJ2-5; 10 nucleotides agree with TRBD2. The V gene end was trimmed by 6 bases and the J gene end by 2 bases; junction bases not matched to a gene: 6. The CDR3 length is 15 residues. Germline values: CDR1 MNHEY, CDR2 SVGAGI. CDR3 sequence: CASRSGGAAQETQYF. The CDR3 DNA is TGTGCCAGCAGAAGCGGGGGGGCCGCACAAGAGACCCAGTACTTC.

The V call is TRBV13, the J call TRBJ1-2; D is uncertain. CDR3 length: 16 residues. V was shortened by 3 bases and J by 3 bases, with 17 bases between the two germline ends. Germline loops: CDR1 PRHDT, CDR2 FYEKMQ (reference sequence). CDR3 residues: CASSFGALMKDYGYTF. In DNA form, the CDR3 reads TGTGCCAGCAGCTTTGGAGCTCTAATGAAAGACTATGGCTACACCTTC.

CDR3 DNA sequence: TGTGCCCTTGGGGCACCGGGCCGCTACGAGCAGTACTTC. Translated: CALGAPGRYEQYF. This rearrangement joins TRBV30 to TRBJ2-7; a possible D gene is TRBD1 (5 bases). The V gene lost 8 bases and the J gene lost 3 bases, with 17 bases spanning the gap. The V gene's germline CDR1 is GTSNPN and CDR2 SVGIG (reference sequence). The CDR3 has 13 amino acids.

This clone was found once. This CDR3 reads CASRETGYRSEAFF. CDR3 bases: TGTGCCAGCAGAGAGACAGGGTATCGATCTGAAGCTTTCTTT. The V gene is TRBV27, the J gene TRBJ1-1; 7 bases line up with TRBD1. The length of the CDR3 is 14 residues. In germline, CDR1 is MNHEY, CDR2 SMNVEV (reference sequence). Unmatched junction bases numbered 10, after V lost 6 bases and J lost 6 bases.

The genes are TRBV10-3 and TRBJ2-1; weak D call: TRBD2 (5 bases). This CDR3 spans 15 amino acids. V shed 4 bases and J shed 0 bases, with 10 bases lying between them. Germline lookup yields CDR1 ENHRY and CDR2 SYGVKD. The chain's CDR3 is CAISGTGSSYNEQFF. In DNA form, the CDR3 reads TGTGCCATCAGTGGAACGGGAAGCTCCTACAATGAGCAGTTCTTC.

The chain employs TRBV9 and TRBJ1-3, with unresolved D. The CDR3 runs 16 residues. Trimming removed 3 bases from V and 0 bases from J, with 13 bases in between. From germline, CDR1 is SGDLS and CDR2 YYNGEE. DNA of the CDR3: TGTGCCAGCAGCGCAGTCCAGGTTTTCTCTGGAAACACCATATATTTT. Translating it yields CASSAVQVFSGNTIYF.

With regard to this clone: The sample has other DNA sequences that encode this CDR3 too. The chain links TRBV6-5 to TRBJ1-1, with D unresolved. Looked up from germline, CDR1 is MNHEY and CDR2 is SVGAGI. Deletions cut 0 bases from V and 1 base from J, with 3 bases between. This CDR3 comprises 13 residues. The DNA of the CDR3 is TGTGCCAGCAGTTACTCTAGGAACACTGAAGCTTTCTTT. This translates into CASSYSRNTEAFF.

The CDR3 loop reads CATSSRGLIYNEQFF. For the CDR3, the DNA is TGTGCCACCAGCAGCCGGGGACTAATTTACAATGAGCAGTTCTTC. The chain is built from TRBV15 and TRBJ2-1, with 7 positions matching TRBD2. V gave up 3 bases and J gave up 4 bases; unmatched junction bases: 6. In germline, CDR1 is LNHNV, CDR2 YYDKDF (reference sequence). CDR3 size: 15 residues.

The chain carries TRBV18 and TRBJ1-2; 7 bases agree with TRBD1. Germline V gene sequence: CDR1 KGHSH, CDR2 LQKENI. The CDR3 has 17 residues. With 3 bases clipped from V and 1 base from J, the junction kept 11 bases outside the gene matches. CDR3 bases: TGTGCCAGCTCACCGACAGCCGGGACAGAAGTTAACTATGGCTACACCTTC. Its translation: CASSPTAGTEVNYGYTF.

This clone appeared once. The rearrangement uses TRBV29-1 and TRBJ2-7, with a tentative D call TRBD2 (6 bases). Trimming left V 6 bases short and J 5 bases short, with 14 bases between. Germline-derived CDR1 and CDR2 are SQVTM and ANQGSEA. The CDR3 totals 12 residues. CDR3 DNA: TGCAGCGTCCTCCCGGGCGGGGACGAGCAGTACTTC. It yields the protein CSVLPGGDEQYF.

This sequence joins TRBV19 and TRBJ1-2; 10 bases are shared with TRBD1. V lost 5 bases, J lost 3 bases, and 6 bases stayed unmatched. The CDR3 runs 15 residues. Germline V gives CDR1 LNHDA, CDR2 SQIVND (reference sequence). The CDR3 loop is CASSADRGRDYGYTF. The DNA of the CDR3 is TGTGCCAGTAGTGCTGACAGGGGGCGCGACTATGGCTACACCTTC.

The genes are TRBV4-2 and TRBJ2-3; 10 bases agree with TRBD2. The CDR3 is 16 amino acids. After removal of 1 base from V and 4 bases from J, the junction contained 5 bases not matched to a gene. Germline-derived CDR1 and CDR2 are LGHNA and YNFKEQ. The CDR3 loop is CASSQGASGGPDTQYF. DNA of the CDR3: TGTGCCAGCAGCCAAGGGGCTAGCGGGGGCCCAGATACGCAGTATTTT.

The CDR3 coding sequence is TGTGCCAGCAGCCCCCTCTCTAATTCACCCCTCCACTTT. The encoded protein is CASSPLSNSPLHF. The chain links TRBV7-9 to TRBJ1-6; D is ambiguous. The CDR3 contains 13 residues. Trimming cost V 5 bases and J 6 bases, with 8 bases left between them. Germline V CDR1 and CDR2: SEHNR, FQNEAQ (reference sequence).